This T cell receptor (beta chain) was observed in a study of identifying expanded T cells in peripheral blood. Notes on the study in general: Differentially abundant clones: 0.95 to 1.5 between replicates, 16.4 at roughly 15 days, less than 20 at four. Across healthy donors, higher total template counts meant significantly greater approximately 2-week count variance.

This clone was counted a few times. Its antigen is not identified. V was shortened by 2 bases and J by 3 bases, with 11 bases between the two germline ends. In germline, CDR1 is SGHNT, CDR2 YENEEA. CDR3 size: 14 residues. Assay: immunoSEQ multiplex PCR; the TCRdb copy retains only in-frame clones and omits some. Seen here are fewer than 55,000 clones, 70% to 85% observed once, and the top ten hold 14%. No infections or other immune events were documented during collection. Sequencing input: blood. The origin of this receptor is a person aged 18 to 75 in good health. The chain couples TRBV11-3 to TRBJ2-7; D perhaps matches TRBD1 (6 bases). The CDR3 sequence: CASSLYGTHYEQYF. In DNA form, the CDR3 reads TGTGCCAGCAGCTTATATGGGACACACTACGAGCAGTACTTC.